This TCR beta chain was identified in a study of T cell responses to AZD1222 COVID-19 vaccine. Study-wide results and caveats: Vaccination with two AZD1222 doses was followed by a rise in Spike-specific TCR breadth and depth. Mostly white British, mostly female donors; authors suggested clonal diversity may be underestimated. Regions 160-218 and 743-854 held dominance among vaccine-associated CD4 TCRs, which spanned spike. Reports indicate that nearly half of spike-specific TCRs are directed at unmutated variant regions.

A few counts support this clone. Its cognate antigen is unknown. The CDR3 consists of 15 residues. The germline V gene encodes CDR1 SGHAT and CDR2 FQNNGV. V lost 4 bases and J 5 bases, leaving 18 bases between the germline ends. Produced via immunoSEQ multiplex PCR; TCRdb's table is partial and in-frame only. The sample records some 140,000 clones, about 82% being singletons. The rearrangement links TRBV11-2 to TRBJ2-7, with D possibly being TRBD1 (6 bases). The origin of this receptor is an adult who received the MenACWY meningococcal vaccine as a control. Sequenced material: peripheral blood, taken 28 days after the second dose of the MenACWY control vaccine. The chain's CDR3 is CASSSLQGPPHEQYV. Here the CDR3 DNA reads TGTGCCAGCAGCTCGCTACAGGGTCCCCCGCACGAGCAGTACGTC.